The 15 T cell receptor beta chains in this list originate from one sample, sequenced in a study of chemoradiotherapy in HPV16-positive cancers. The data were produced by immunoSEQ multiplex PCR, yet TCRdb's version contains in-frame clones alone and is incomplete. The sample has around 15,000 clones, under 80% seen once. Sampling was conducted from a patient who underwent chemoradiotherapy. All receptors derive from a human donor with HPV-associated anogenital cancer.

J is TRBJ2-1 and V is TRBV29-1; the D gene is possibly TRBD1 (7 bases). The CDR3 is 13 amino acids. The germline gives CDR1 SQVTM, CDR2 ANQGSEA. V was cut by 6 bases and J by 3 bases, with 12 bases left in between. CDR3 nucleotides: TGCAGCGTATCAGGGGGGCTCTACAATGAGCAGTTCTTC. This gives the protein CSVSGGLYNEQFF.

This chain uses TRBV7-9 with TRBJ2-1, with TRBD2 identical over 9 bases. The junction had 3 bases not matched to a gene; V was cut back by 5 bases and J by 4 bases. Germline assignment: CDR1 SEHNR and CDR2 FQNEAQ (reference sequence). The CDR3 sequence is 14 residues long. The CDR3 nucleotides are TGTGCCAGCAGCCAGGCGGGGGGGTACAATGAGCAGTTCTTC. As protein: CASSQAGGYNEQFF.

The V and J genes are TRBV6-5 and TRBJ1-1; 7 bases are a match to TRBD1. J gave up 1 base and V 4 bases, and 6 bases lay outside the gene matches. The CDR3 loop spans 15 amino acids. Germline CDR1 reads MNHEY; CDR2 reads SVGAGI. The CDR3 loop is CASSSYRGANTEAFF. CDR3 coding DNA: TGTGCCAGCAGTTCATACAGGGGAGCGAACACTGAAGCTTTCTTT.

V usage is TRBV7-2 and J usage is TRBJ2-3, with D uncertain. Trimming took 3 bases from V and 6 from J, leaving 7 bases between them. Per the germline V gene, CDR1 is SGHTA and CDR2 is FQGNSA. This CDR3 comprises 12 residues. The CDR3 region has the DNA TGTGCCAGCAGCTTGGGCTTCGATACGCAGTATTTT. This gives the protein CASSLGFDTQYF.

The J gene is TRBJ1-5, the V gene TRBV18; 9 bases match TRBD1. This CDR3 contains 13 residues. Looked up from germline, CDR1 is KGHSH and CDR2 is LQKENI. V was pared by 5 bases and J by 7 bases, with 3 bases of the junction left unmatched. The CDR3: CASSRDRDQPQHF. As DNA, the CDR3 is TGTGCCAGCTCAAGGGACAGGGACCAGCCCCAGCATTTT. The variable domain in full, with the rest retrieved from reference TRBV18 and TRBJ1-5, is NAGVMQNPRHLVRRRGQEARLRCSPMKGHSHVYWYRQLPEEGLKFMVYLQKENIIDESGMPKERFSAEFPKEGPSILRIQQVVRGDSAAYFCASSRDRDQPQHFGDGTRLSIL.

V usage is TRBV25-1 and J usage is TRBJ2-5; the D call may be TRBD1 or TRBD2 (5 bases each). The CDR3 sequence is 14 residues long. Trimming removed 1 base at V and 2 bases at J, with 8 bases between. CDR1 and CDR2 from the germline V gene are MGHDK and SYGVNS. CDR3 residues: CASSESGRQETQYF. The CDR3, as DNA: TGTGCCAGCAGTGAATCAGGGAGACAAGAGACCCAGTACTTC. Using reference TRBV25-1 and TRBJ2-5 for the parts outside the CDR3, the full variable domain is EADIYQTPRYLVIGTGKKITLECSQTMGHDKMYWYQQDPGMELHLIHYSYGVNSTEKGDLSSESTVSRIRTEHFPLTLESARPSHTSQYLCASSESGRQETQYFGPGTRLLVL.

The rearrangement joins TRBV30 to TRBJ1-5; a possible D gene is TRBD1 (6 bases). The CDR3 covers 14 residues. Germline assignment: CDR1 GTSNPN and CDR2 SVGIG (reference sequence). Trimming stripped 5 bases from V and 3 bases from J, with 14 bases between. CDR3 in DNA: TGTGCCTGGCGGACAGCGTCTCCCAATCAGCCCCAGCATTTT. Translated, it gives CAWRTASPNQPQHF.

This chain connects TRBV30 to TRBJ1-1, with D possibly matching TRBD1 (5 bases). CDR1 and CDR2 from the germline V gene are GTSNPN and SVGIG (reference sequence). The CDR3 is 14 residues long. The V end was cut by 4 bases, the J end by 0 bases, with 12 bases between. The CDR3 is CAWTRGVMNTEAFF. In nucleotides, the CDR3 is TGTGCCTGGACTCGGGGCGTCATGAACACTGAAGCTTTCTTT.

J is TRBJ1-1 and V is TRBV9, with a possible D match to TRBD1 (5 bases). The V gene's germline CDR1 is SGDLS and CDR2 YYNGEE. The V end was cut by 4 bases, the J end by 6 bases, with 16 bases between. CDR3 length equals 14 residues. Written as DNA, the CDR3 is TGTGCCAGCAGCCTCACCCGGGGGGGGGCTGAAGCTTTCTTT. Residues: CASSLTRGGAEAFF.

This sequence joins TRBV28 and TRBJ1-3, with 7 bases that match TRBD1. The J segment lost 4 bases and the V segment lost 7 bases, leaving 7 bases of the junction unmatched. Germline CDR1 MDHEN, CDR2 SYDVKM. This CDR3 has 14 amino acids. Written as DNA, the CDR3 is TGTGCCAGCACCCCAGGGGGTTCAGGAAACACCATATATTTT. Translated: CASTPGGSGNTIYF. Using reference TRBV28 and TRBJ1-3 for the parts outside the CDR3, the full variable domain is DVKVTQSSRYLVKRTGEKVFLECVQDMDHENMFWYRQDPGLGLRLIYFSYDVKMKEKGDIPEGYSVSREKKERFSLILESASTNQTSMYLCASTPGGSGNTIYFGEGSWLTVV.

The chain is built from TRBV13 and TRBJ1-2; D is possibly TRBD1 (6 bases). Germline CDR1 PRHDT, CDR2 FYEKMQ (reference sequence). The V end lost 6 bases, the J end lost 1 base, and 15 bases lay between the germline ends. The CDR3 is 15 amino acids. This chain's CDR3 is CASRAGQSYNYGYTF. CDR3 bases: TGTGCCAGCAGAGCCGGACAGAGCTATAACTATGGCTACACCTTC.

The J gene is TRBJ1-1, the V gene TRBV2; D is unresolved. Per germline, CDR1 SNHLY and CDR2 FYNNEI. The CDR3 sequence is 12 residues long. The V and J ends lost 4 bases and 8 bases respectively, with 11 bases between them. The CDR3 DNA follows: TGTGCCAGCAGTGCTTTCCGGGGAGAAGCTTTCTTT. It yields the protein CASSAFRGEAFF. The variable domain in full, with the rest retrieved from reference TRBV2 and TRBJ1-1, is EPEVTQTPSHQVTQMGQEVILRCVPISNHLYFYWYRQILGQKVEFLVSFYNNEISEKSEIFDDQFSVERPDGSNFTLKIRSTKLEDSAMYFCASSAFRGEAFFGQGTRLTVV.

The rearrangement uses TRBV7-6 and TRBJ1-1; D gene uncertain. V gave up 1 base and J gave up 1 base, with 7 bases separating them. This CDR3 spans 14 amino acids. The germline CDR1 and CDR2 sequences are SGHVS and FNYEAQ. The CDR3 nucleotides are TGTGCCAGCAGCTTAGGGCACACGAACACTGAAGCTTTCTTT. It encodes CASSLGHTNTEAFF. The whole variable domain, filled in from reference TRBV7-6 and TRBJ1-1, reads GAGVSQSPRYKVTKRGQDVALRCDPISGHVSLYWYRQALGQGPEFLTYFNYEAQQDKSGLPNDRFSAERPEGSISTLTIQRTEQRDSAMYRCASSLGHTNTEAFFGQGTRLTVV.

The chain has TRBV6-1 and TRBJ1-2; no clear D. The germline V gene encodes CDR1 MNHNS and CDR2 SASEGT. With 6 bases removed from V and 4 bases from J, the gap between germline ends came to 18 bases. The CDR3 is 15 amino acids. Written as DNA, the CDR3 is TGTGCCAGCAGGGCGGGCGCGATAGGATCCTATGGCTACACCTTC. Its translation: CASRAGAIGSYGYTF.

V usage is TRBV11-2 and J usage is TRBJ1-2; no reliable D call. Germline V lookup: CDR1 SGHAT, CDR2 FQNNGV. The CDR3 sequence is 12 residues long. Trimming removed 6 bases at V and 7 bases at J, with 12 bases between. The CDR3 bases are TGTGCCAGCAGTTCCGAGGGTAGTGGCTACACCTTC. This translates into CASSSEGSGYTF.